Given below is one T cell receptor beta chain in context. Antigen unknown. This specimen belongs to a study of neoadjuvant nivolumab and ipilimumab in lung cancer. Study results and caveats: TCR clonality did not significantly correlate with pathologic tumor regression.

This CDR3 comprises 10 residues. With 11 bases removed from V and 11 bases from J, the gap between germline ends came to 15 bases. Germline CDR1 is MNHNS and CDR2 is SASEGT. The table came from immunoSEQ multiplex PCR; TCRdb's copy has only in-frame clones and leaves some out. Among fewer than 20,000 clones listed, 65% to 85% were seen once. This specimen was tumor tissue, taken after neoadjuvant nivolumab, alone or with ipilimumab, at or shortly before surgery. This chain uses TRBV6-1 with TRBJ1-1, with D tentatively TRBD1 (5 bases). The sequence derives from an adult with non-small cell lung cancer. The CDR3 sequence: CARSSGTAFF. CDR3 DNA: TGTGCCCGCTCTTCCGGGACGGCTTTCTTT.